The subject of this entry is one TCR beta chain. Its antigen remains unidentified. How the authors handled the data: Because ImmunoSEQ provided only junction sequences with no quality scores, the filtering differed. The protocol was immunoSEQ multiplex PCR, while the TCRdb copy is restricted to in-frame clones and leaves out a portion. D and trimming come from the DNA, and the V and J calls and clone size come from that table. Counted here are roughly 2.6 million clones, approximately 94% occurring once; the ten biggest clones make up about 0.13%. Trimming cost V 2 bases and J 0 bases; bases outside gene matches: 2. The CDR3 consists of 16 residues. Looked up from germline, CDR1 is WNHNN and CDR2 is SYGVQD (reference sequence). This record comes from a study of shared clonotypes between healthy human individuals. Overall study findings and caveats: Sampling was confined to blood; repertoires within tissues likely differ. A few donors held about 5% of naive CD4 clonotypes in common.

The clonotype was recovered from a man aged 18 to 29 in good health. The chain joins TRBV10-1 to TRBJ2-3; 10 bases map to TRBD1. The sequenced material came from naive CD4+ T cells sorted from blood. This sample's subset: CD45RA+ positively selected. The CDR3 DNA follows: TGCGCCAGCAGTGAGCGGACAGGGGGAAGCACAGATACGCAGTATTTT. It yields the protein CASSERTGGSTDTQYF.